The clone carrying this T cell receptor beta chain was counted a single time. Its antigen is not known. Trimming removed 6 bases at V and 4 bases at J, with 10 bases between. Per germline, CDR1 SGHTA and CDR2 FQGNSA. The CDR3 has 12 amino acids. This sample is drawn from a study of CD8+CD57+ T cells in acquired aplastic anemia. Study in general: DNA from sorted CD4+ and CD8+ cells averaged roughly 3.2 ug.

Genomic DNA, the template, was used for profiling of the TCR beta VDJ and CDR3. TCRdb independently ran MiXCR on the reads; one entry per CDR3 protein. The sample consists of under 200,000 distinct CDR3 sequences, approximately 48% of them appearing once. CD8+CD57+ cell expansion, shown by flow cytometry, had occurred in the patients selected for sequencing. Each patient gave a blood sample that was collected before any therapy had been received. Study findings and constraints: Around 30 sequences, all CD8+ CDR3, were shared between patients and controls.

This sequence was found in a human donor with aplastic anemia. The sample consisted of sorted CD4+, CD8+, or CD8+CD57+ T cells (not recorded which) from PBMCs. V and J are TRBV7-2 and TRBJ2-7; no firm D call. The CDR3 DNA reads as TGTGCCAGCAGGAGCTTGGGGTACGAGCAGTACTTC. Translation gives CASRSLGYEQYF.